The T cell receptor beta chain under discussion was sequenced for a study of blood T cell repertoires in COVID-19. In the study overall: Italy, Spain and the United States were the sources of the convalescent and acute COVID-19 samples.

J was trimmed by 4 bases and V by 4 bases; bases with no gene match: 0. Germline V gene data show CDR1 as SGHTA and CDR2 as FQGNSA. The CDR3 length is 13 residues. Authors' methods: It was from reference gene primer amplification that nucleated cell counts were estimated. Sequenced by immunoSEQ multiplex PCR; TCRdb stores in-frame clones only, minus some. The V and J calls and clone size are taken from that table; D and trimming were inferred from the DNA. The data contain about 410,000 clones, roughly 85% of them singletons. As for this clone: The same CDR3 can be traced to other DNA sequences in this sample.

The sequenced sample consisted of peripheral blood. The chain links TRBV7-2 to TRBJ1-5; 8 bases match TRBD1. This clonotype originated in a woman aged 30 to 39 with active or convalescent COVID-19. The chain's CDR3 is CASSYRGNQPQHF. For the CDR3, the DNA is TGTGCCAGCAGCTACAGGGGGAATCAGCCCCAGCATTTT.